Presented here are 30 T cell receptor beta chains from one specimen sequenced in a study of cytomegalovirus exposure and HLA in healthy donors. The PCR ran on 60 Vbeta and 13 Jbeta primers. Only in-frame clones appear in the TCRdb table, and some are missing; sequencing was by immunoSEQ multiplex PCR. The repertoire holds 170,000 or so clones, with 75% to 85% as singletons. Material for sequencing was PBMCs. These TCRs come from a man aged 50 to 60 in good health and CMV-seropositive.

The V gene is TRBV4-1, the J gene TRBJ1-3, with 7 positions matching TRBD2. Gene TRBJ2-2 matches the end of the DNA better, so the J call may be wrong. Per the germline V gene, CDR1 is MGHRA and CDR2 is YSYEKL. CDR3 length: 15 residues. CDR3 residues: CASSASGFNTGELFF. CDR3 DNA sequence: TGCGCCAGCAGCGCTAGCGGATTCAACACCGGGGAGCTGTTTTTT.

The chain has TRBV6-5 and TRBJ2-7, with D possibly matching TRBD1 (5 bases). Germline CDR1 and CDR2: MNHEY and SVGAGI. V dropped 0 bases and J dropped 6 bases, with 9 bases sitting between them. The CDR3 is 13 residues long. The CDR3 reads CASSYSREREQYF. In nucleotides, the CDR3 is TGTGCCAGCAGTTACTCCAGGGAACGCGAGCAGTACTTC.

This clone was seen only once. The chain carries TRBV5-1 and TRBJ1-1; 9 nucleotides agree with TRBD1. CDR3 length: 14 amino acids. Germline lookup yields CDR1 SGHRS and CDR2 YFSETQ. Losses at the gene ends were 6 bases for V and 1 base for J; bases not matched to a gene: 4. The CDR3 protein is CASTWGQGNTEAFF. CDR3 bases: TGCGCCAGCACCTGGGGACAGGGGAACACTGAAGCTTTCTTT.

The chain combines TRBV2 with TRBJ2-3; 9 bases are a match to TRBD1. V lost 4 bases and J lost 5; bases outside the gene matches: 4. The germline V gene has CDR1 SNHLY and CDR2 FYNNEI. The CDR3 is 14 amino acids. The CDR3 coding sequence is TGTGCCAGCAGTGTCCACAGGGGGCGAGATACGCAGTATTTT. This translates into CASSVHRGRDTQYF.

CDR3 DNA: TGTGCCAGCAGCGTGTCGGAGACCCAGTACTTC. Translation: CASSVSETQYF. The V call is TRBV5-6, the J call TRBJ2-5; D is uncertain. Germline V gene sequence: CDR1 SGHDT, CDR2 YYEEEE. With 4 bases removed from V and 5 bases from J, the gap between germline ends came to 6 bases. This CDR3 region has 11 residues.

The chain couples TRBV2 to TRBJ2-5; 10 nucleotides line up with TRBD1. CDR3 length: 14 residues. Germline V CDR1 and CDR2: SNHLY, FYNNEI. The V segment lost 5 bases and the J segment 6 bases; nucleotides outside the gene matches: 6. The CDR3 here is CASSIPGQGKTQYF. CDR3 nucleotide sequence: TGTGCCAGCAGTATACCGGGACAGGGGAAGACCCAGTACTTC.

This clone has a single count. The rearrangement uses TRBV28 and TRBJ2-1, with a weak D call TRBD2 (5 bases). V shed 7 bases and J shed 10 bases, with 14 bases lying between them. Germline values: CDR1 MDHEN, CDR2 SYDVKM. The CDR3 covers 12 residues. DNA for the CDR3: TGTGCCAGCAACCCGAGGACGGGGGAGCAGTTCTTC. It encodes CASNPRTGEQFF.

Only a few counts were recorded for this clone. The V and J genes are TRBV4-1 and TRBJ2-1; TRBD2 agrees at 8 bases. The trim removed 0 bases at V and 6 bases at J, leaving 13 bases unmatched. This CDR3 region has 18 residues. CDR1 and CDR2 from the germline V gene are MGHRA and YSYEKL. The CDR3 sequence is CASSQDESGGAGPNEQFF. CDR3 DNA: TGCGCCAGCAGCCAAGATGAGTCCGGGGGGGCCGGCCCCAATGAGCAGTTCTTC.

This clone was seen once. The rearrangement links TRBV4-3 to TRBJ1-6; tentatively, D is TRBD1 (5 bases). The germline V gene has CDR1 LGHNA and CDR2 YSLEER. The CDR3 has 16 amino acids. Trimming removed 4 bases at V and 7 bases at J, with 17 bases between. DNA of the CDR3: TGCGCCAGCAGCCCCAACCGCAGGGTTGGGAATTCACCCCTCCACTTT. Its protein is CASSPNRRVGNSPLHF.

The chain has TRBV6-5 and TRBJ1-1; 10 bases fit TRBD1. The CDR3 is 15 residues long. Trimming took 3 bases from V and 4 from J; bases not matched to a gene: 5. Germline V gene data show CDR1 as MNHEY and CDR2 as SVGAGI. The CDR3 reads CASSYTDRGGTEAFF. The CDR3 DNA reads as TGTGCCAGCAGTTATACGGACAGGGGGGGCACTGAAGCTTTCTTT.

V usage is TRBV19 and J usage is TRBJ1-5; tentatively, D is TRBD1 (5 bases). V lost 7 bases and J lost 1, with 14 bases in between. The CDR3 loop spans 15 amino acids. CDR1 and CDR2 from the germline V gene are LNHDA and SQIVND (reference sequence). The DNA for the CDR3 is TGTGCCAGTACCCCCCGGGGGGACAGCAATCAGCCCCAGCATTTT. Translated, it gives CASTPRGDSNQPQHF.

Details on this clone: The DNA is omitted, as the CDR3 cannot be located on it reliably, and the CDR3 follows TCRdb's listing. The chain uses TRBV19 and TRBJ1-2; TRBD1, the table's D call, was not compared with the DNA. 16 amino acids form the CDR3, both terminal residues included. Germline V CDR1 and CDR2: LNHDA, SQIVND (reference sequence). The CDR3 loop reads CASTSVGTGLNYGYTF.

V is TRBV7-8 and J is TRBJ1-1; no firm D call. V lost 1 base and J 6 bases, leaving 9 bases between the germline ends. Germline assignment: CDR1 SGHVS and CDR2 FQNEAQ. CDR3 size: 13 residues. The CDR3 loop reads CASSLDAQSEAFF. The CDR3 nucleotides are TGTGCCAGCAGCTTAGACGCACAGTCTGAAGCTTTCTTT.

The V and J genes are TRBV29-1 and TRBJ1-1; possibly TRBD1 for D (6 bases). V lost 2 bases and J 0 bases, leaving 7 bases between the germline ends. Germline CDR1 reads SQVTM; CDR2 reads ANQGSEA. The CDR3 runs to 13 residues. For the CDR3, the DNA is TGCAGCGTTGAAAAGGGGGTGAACACTGAAGCTTTCTTT. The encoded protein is CSVEKGVNTEAFF.

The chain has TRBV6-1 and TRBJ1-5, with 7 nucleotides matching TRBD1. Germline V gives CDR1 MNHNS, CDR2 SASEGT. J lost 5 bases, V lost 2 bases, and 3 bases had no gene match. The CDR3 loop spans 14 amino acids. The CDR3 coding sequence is TGTGCCAGCAGTGAATTAGGGGGCGATCAGCCCCAGCATTTT. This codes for CASSELGGDQPQHF.

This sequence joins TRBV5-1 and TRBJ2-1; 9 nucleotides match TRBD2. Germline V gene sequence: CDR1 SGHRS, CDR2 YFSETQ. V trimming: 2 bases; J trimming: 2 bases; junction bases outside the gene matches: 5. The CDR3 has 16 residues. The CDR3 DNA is TGCGCCAGCAGCTTTGGGCGACTAGCGGCCTACAATGAGCAGTTCTTC. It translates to CASSFGRLAAYNEQFF.

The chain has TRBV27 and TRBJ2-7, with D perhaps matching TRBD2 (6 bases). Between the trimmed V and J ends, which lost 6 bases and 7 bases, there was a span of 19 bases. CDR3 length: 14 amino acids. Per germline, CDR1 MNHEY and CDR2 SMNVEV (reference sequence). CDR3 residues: CASSSSTSSVEQYF. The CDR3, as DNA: TGTGCCAGCAGCAGTTCCACTAGCTCAGTTGAGCAGTACTTC.

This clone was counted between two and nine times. CDR3 DNA: TGTGCCATCAGCCTAACAGGGGGCCCCTACAATGAGCAGTTCTTC. Its protein is CAISLTGGPYNEQFF. The chain links TRBV6-5 to TRBJ2-1; 9 bases are a match to TRBD1. The CDR3 consists of 15 residues. V was pared by 10 bases and J by 2 bases, with 9 bases of the junction left unmatched. Per the germline V gene, CDR1 is MNHEY and CDR2 is SVGAGI.

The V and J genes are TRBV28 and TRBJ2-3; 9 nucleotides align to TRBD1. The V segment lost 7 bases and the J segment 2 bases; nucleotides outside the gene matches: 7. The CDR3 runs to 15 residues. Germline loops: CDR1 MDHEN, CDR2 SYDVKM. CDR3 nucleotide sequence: TGTGCCAGCAAAGGGGACAGGGTCCCCACAGATACGCAGTATTTT. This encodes CASKGDRVPTDTQYF.

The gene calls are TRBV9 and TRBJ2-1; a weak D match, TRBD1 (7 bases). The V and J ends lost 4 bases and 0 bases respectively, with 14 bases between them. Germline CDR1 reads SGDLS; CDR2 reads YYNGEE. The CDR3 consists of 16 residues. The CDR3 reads CASSQGGLGSYNEQFF. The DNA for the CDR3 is TGTGCCAGCAGCCAGGGGGGCCTGGGCTCCTACAATGAGCAGTTCTTC.

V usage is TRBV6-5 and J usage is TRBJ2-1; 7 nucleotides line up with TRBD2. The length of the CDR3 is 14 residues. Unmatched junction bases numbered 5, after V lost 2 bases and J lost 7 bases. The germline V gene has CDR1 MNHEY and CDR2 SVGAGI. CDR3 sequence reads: CASSYGGSLNEQFF. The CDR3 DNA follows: TGTGCCAGCAGTTACGGCGGGAGTCTAAATGAGCAGTTCTTC.

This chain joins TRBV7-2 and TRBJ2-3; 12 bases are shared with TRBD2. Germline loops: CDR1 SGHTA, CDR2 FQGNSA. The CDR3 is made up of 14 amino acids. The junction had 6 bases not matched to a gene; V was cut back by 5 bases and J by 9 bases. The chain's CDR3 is CASSLGLAGYTQYF. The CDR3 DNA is TGTGCCAGCAGCCTAGGACTAGCGGGGTACACGCAGTATTTT.

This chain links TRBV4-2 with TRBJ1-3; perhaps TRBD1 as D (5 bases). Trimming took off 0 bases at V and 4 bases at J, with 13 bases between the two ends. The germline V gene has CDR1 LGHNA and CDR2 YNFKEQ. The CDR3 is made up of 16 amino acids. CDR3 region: CASSQDWRGSGNTIYF. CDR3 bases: TGTGCCAGCAGCCAAGATTGGCGGGGGTCCGGAAACACCATATATTTT.

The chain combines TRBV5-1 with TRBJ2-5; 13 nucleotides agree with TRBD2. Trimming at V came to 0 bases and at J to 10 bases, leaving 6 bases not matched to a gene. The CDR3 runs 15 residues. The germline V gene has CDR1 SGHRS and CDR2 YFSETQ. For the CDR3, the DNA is TGCGCCAGCAGCTTGGGGACTAGCGGGGGAGAGGACCAGTACTTC. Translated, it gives CASSLGTSGGEDQYF.

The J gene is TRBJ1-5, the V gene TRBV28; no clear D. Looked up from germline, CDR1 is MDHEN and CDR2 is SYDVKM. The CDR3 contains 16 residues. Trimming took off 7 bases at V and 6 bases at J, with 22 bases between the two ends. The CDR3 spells CASKAPSLGHGQPQHF. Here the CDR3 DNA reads TGTGCCAGCAAGGCCCCGTCCCTAGGCCATGGTCAGCCCCAGCATTTT.

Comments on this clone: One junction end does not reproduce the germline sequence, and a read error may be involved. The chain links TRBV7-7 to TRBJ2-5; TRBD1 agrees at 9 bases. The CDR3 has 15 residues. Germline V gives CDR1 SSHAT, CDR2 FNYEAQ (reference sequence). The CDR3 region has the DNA TGTGCTAGCAGCTTAGGGGGGACAGGGCAAGAGACCCAGTACTTC. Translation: CASSLGGTGQETQYF.

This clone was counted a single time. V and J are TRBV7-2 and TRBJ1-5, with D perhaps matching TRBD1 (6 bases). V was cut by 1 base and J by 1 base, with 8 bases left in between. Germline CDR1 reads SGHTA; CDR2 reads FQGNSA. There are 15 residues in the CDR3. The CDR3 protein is CASSLDRASNQPQHF. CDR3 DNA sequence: TGTGCCAGCAGCTTAGACAGGGCCAGCAATCAGCCCCAGCATTTT.

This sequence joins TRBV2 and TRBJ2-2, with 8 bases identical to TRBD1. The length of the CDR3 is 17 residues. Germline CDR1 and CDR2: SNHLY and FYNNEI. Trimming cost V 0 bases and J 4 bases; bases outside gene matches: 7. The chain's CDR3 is CASSEAPRGPSTGELFF. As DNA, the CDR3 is TGTGCCAGCAGTGAAGCGCCCAGGGGGCCAAGCACCGGGGAGCTGTTTTTT.

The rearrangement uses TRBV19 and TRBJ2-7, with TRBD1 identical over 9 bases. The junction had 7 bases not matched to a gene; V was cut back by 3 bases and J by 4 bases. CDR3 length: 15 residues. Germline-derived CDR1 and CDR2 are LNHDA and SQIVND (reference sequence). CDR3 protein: CASSMDHRGLYEQYV. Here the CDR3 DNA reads TGTGCCAGTAGTATGGACCACAGGGGGCTATACGAGCAGTACGTC.

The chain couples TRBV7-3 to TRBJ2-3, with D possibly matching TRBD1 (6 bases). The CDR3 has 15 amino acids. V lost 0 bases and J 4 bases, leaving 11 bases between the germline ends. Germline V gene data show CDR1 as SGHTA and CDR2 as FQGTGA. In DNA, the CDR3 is TGTGCCAGCAGCTTAACAGGGGGTAGTTCAGATACGCAGTATTTT. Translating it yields CASSLTGGSSDTQYF.